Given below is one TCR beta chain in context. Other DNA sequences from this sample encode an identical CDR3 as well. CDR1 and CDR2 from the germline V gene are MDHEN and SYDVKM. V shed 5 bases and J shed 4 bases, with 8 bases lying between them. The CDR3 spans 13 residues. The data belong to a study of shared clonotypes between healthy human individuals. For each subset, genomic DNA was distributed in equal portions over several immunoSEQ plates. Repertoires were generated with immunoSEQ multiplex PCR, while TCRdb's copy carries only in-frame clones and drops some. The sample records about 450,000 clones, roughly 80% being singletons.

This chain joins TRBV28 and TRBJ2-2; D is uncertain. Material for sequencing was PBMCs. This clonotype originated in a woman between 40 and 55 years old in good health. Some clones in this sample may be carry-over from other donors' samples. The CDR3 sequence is CASSPLTTGELFF. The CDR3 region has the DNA TGTGCCAGCAGTCCTCTGACCACCGGGGAGCTGTTTTTT.